A selection of T cell receptor beta chains follows, all from one sample in a study of cytomegalovirus exposure and HLA in healthy donors. Profiling relied on immunoSEQ multiplex PCR, and the TCRdb table lists in-frame clones only, not all of them. The table shows more than 12,000 clones, with 63% occurring only once. Sequencing was carried out using PBMCs. These receptors all stem from a woman aged 50 to 60 in good health and CMV-seropositive. The CDR3 runs from the conserved cysteine through the conserved F or W. The D gene is left open where the match is weak. Expanded clones get a size class; other rows say once, few or many, or leave the size out.

once,TRBD2,TRBJ2-1,TRBV14,TGTGCCAGCAGCCACTTAGGGGGACTAGCGACTGAGCAGTTCTTC,CASSHLGGLATEQFF
-,-,TRBJ1-5,TRBV9,TGTGCCAGCAGCCGGCCGGGGCAGCCCCAGCATTTT,CASSRPGQPQHF
-,-,TRBJ1-1,TRBV5-1,TGCGCCAGCAGCTTGGAGGGTCAGGGCTATGAAGCTTTCTTT,CASSLEGQGYEAFF
few,-,TRBJ2-3,TRBV30,TGTGCCTGGAGTGCCACTACAGATACGCAGTATTTT,CAWSATTDTQYF
-,-,TRBJ1-1,TRBV5-4,TGTGCCAGCAGCTCGCAGGGTCACCCTGGGGCTGAAGCTTTCTTT,CASSSQGHPGAEAFF
once,-,TRBJ1-6,TRBV11-2,TGTGCCAGCAGCCCCAGGGGTGTGGCGGGTGGATCACCCCTCCACTTT,CASSPRGVAGGSPLHF
-,TRBD2,TRBJ2-2,TRBV6-1,TGTGCCAGCAGTACCGGGACTAGCGAAGCCGGGGAGCTGTTTTTT,CASSTGTSEAGELFF
few,TRBD2,TRBJ2-5,TRBV30,TGTGCCTGGAGTTCGGGACTACAAGAGACCCAGTACTTC,CAWSSGLQETQYF
-,-,TRBJ2-7,TRBV30,TGTGCCTGGAGTGTGCCAGGGAGGTCCTACGAGCAGTACTTC,CAWSVPGRSYEQYF
-,-,TRBJ2-5,TRBV7-8,TGTGCCAGCAGCTTAGCCGCGCAGGGTGGGAACTTC,CASSLAAQGGNF
-,-,TRBJ2-7,TRBV9,TGTGCCAGCAGCGTTGAAGAAGGGGGTGCGTACGAGCAGTACTTC,CASSVEEGGAYEQYF
-,-,TRBJ2-7,TRBV2,TGTGCCAGCAGATCCAGGGGCACCTACGAGCAGTACTTC,CASRSRGTYEQYF
-,-,TRBJ1-5,TRBV10-1,TGCGCCAGCACCGGGACAATCTATAGCAATCAGCCCCAGCATTTT,CASTGTIYSNQPQHF
-,-,TRBJ1-2,TRBV13,TGTGCCAGCAGCTTACGCGGACAGCAATATGGCTACACCTTC,CASSLRGQQYGYTF
-,-,TRBJ2-7,TRBV7-9,TGTGCCAGCAGCTTAGGGGAGAGTTACTACGAGCAGTACTTC,CASSLGESYYEQYF
-,TRBD1,TRBJ1-1,TRBV29-1,TGCAGCGTTACAGGGGGCATCTTGACTGAAGCTTTCTTT,CSVTGGILTEAFF
once,-,TRBJ1-1,TRBV6-5,TGTGCCAGCAGTTACCCGGGAGGGGGTGACGATTTCTTT,CASSYPGGGDDFF